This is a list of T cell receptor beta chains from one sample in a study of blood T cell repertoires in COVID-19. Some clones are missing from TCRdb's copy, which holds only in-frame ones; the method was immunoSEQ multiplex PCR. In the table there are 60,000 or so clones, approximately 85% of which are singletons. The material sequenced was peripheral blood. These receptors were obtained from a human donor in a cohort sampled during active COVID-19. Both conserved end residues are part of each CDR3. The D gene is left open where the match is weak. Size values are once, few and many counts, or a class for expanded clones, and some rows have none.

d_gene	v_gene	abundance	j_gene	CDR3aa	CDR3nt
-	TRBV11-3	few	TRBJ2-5	CASSPGGRETQYF	TGTGCCAGCAGCCCAGGTGGCAGAGAGACCCAGTACTTC
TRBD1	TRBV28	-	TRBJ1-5	CAITGGAQGQPQHF	TGTGCCATTACAGGGGGCGCACAGGGTCAGCCCCAGCATTTT
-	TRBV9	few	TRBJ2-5	CASKRGAEETQYF	TGTGCCAGCAAGCGCGGGGCCGAGGAGACCCAGTACTTC
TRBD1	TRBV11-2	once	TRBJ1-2	CASSLTGGYYGYTF	TGTGCCAGCAGCTTAACAGGGGGGTACTATGGCTACACCTTC
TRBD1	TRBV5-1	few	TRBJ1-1	CASSLIGQGSTEAFF	TGCGCCAGCAGCTTGATTGGACAGGGGAGCACTGAAGCTTTCTTT
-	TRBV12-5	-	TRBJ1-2	CASGPGDRTFGGYTF	TGTGCTAGTGGGCCGGGGGACCGAACGTTCGGTGGCTACACCTTC
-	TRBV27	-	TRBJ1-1	CASSYSQGLGTEAFF	TGTGCCAGCAGTTATTCACAGGGATTAGGGACTGAAGCTTTCTTT
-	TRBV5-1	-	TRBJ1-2	CASALRPSGNKDFYGYTF	TGCGCCAGCGCCCTGCGACCCTCGGGGAATAAGGACTTCTATGGCTACACCTTC
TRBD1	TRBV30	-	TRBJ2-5	CAWSVRHRGRETQYF	TGTGCCTGGAGTGTCCGCCACAGGGGGCGAGAGACCCAGTACTTC
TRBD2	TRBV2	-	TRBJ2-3	CASRVLAGGGRDTQYF	TGTGCCAGCAGGGTCCTAGCGGGGGGAGGGAGGGATACGCAGTATTTT
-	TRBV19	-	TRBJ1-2	CASSISSEPRRNYGYTF	TGTGCCAGTAGTATAAGTTCAGAACCAAGGAGAAACTATGGCTACACCTTC
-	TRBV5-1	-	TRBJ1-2	CASSLAGDGYTF	TGCGCCAGCAGCTTGGCAGGGGACGGCTACACCTTC
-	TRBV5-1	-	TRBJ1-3	CASSLQGTGNTIYF	TGCGCCAGCAGCCTTCAGGGTACTGGAAACACCATATATTTT
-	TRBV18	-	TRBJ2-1	CASSLNNEQFF	TGTGCCAGCTCTTTAAACAATGAGCAGTTCTTC
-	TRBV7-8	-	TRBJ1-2	CASSITSERYGYTF	TGTGCCAGCAGCATAACCTCTGAGCGGTATGGCTACACCTTC
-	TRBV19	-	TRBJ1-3	CASNPLGGPSGNTIYF	TGTGCCAGTAATCCTCTTGGGGGCCCTAGCGGAAACACCATATATTTT
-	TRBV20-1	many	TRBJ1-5	CSASPRSREQPQHF	TGCAGTGCTAGTCCGCGGTCGAGGGAACAGCCCCAGCATTTT
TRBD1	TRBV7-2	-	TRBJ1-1	CASRGQGLNTEAFF	TGTGCCAGCAGAGGACAGGGCCTAAACACTGAAGCTTTCTTT
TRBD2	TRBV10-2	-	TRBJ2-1	CASTEPGLAYNEQFF	TGCGCCAGCACCGAACCGGGACTAGCGTACAATGAGCAGTTCTTC
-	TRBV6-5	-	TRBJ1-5	CASSYSNRGGQPQHF	TGTGCCAGCAGTTACTCGAATAGGGGTGGTCAGCCCCAGCATTTT
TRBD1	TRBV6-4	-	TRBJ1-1	CASSPSRDRITGTEAFF	TGTGCCAGCAGTCCCTCCCGGGACAGGATAACGGGGACTGAAGCTTTCTTT
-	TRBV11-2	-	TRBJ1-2	CASSEQGSYGYTF	TGTGCCAGCAGCGAACAGGGAAGCTATGGCTACACCTTC
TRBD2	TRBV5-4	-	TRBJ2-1	CASSSTSPLANEQFF	TGTGCCAGCAGCTCGACTAGCCCTTTAGCCAATGAGCAGTTCTTC
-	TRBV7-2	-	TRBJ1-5	CASSNSGRNQPQHF	TGTGCCAGCAGTAACTCAGGTCGAAATCAGCCCCAGCATTTT
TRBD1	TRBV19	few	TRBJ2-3	CATRGQGPRSTDTQYF	TGTGCCACCAGAGGACAGGGGCCTCGTAGCACAGATACGCAGTATTTT
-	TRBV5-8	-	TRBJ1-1	CASNRGGWTEAFF	TGTGCCAGCAATCGCGGGGGCTGGACTGAAGCTTTCTTT
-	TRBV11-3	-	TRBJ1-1	CASSLAAGVEAFF	TGTGCCAGCAGCTTAGCCGCAGGGGTTGAAGCTTTCTTT
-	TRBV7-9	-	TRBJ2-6	CASSLAEAGANVLTF	TGTGCCAGCAGCTTGGCGGAGGCTGGGGCCAACGTCCTGACTTTC
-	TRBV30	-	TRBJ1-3	CAWSTGGNTIYF	TGTGCCTGGAGTACAGGAGGGAACACCATATATTTT